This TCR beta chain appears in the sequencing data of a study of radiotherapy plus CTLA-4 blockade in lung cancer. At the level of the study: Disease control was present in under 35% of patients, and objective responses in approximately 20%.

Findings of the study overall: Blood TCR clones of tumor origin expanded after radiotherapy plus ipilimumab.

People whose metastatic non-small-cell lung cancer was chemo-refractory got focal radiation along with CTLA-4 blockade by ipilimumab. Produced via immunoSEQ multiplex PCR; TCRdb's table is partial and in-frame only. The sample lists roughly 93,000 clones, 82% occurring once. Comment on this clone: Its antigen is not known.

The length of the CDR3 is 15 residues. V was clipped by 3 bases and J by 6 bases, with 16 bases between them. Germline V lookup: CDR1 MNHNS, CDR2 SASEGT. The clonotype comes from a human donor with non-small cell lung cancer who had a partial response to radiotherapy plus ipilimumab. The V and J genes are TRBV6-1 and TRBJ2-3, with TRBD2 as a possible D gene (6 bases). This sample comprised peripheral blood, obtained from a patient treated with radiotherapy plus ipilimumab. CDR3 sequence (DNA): TGTGCCAGCAGTGAGGGACTCTTAGAAGGGGATACGCAGTATTTT. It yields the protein CASSEGLLEGDTQYF.